The rows below give T cell receptor beta chains drawn from one sample of a study of Ad26.COV2.S vaccination and SARS-CoV-2 variants. Using immunoSEQ multiplex PCR, the repertoire was profiled, and TCRdb retains in-frame clones only, with some absent. The sample contains 450,000 to 550,000 clones, approximately 92% of which appear only once. The sample was peripheral blood, taken in a trial of Ad26.COV2.S vaccine versus placebo. The source is a person between 18 and 60 years old who received the Ad26.COV2.S COVID-19 vaccine or a placebo. CDR3s include the opening cysteine and the closing phenylalanine or tryptophan. Each record gives: D gene, CDR3 length, clone size, J gene, V gene, CDR3 DNA, CDR3 protein. A D gene is named only where the DNA matches it firmly. Expanded clones get a size class; other rows say once, few or many, or leave the size out.

TRBD1 12 NA TRBJ1-5 TRBV27 TGTGCCAGCAGCCCAGGGGGAAAGCCCCAGCATTTT CASSPGGKPQHF
NA 15 NA TRBJ2-2 TRBV7-3 TGTGCCAGCAGCAGCAGGGGCCGGGGCACCGGGGAGCTGTTTTTT CASSSRGRGTGELFF
NA 13 NA TRBJ1-2 TRBV30 TGTGCCTGGAGTAAGCAGGGCGCCTATGTGGGGGCCTTC CAWSKQGAYVGAF
NA 12 few TRBJ1-1 TRBV7-9 TGTGCCAGCAGCTTCGGTGACACTGAAGCTTTCTTT CASSFGDTEAFF
TRBD2 20 NA TRBJ2-1 TRBV27 TGTGCCAGCAGACGCCTGGCACTAGCGGGGGGGTTTCATAACTACAATGAGCAGTTCTTC CASRRLALAGGFHNYNEQFF
NA 13 NA TRBJ1-4 TRBV5-1 TGCGCCAGCAGCTGGGGGATAGGTGAAAAACTGTTTTTT CASSWGIGEKLFF
TRBD1 15 NA TRBJ1-5 TRBV18 TGTGCCAGCTCACCCCCGGACAGGGAGAATCAGCCCCAGCATTTT CASSPPDRENQPQHF
TRBD1 14 NA TRBJ1-2 TRBV5-6 TGTGCCAGCAGCTTCGACAGGGGGTTCTATGGCTACACCTTC CASSFDRGFYGYTF
NA 12 NA TRBJ1-4 TRBV4-3 TGCGCCAGCGGTTCTGGCTATGAAAAACTGTTTTTT CASGSGYEKLFF
NA 13 NA TRBJ1-2 TRBV7-9 TGTGCCAGCAGCTTAGCAGGGGGTGATGGCTACACCTTC CASSLAGGDGYTF
NA 13 few TRBJ1-2 TRBV2 TGTGCCAGCAGTGTCGGGCCCTTGGGAGGCTACACCTTC CASSVGPLGGYTF
TRBD1 14 NA TRBJ2-2 TRBV27 TGTGCCAGCACCTTCGGGACAGGGACCGGGGAGCTGTTTTTT CASTFGTGTGELFF
NA 13 NA TRBJ2-5 TRBV5-4 TGTGCCAGCAGCCGGGCCTTAGTAGAGACCCAGTACTTC CASSRALVETQYF
NA 14 NA TRBJ2-3 TRBV28 TGTGCTAGCAGTCAGGGTTCGGCCACAGATACGCAGTATTTT CASSQGSATDTQYF
NA 15 NA TRBJ2-5 TRBV7-2 TGTGCCAGCAGCTGGCGTCCCCGAGGGGGAGAGACCCAGTACTTC CASSWRPRGGETQYF
NA 12 NA TRBJ1-2 TRBV28 TGTGCCAGCAGTTTACCTCACTATGGCTACACCTTC CASSLPHYGYTF
NA 14 NA TRBJ2-1 TRBV7-2 TGTGCCAGCGCCCCCCGTGGAGGGTACAATGAGCAGTTCTTC CASAPRGGYNEQFF
NA 14 NA TRBJ1-4 TRBV6-6 TGTGCCAGCAGTTACTCCCAGGGAAATGAAAAACTGTTTTTT CASSYSQGNEKLFF
TRBD1 14 NA TRBJ2-7 TRBV7-9 TGTGCCAGCAGCTTAGGGGACAGGGGCTACGAGCAGTACTTC CASSLGDRGYEQYF
TRBD2 17 NA TRBJ2-1 TRBV7-2 TGTGCCAGCAGCCCCTGGGGGGGTCTAGCGGTGAACAATGAGCAGTTCTTC CASSPWGGLAVNNEQFF
NA 14 NA TRBJ2-3 TRBV7-3 TGTGCCAGCAGCTTGGCGGGGCCCGAAGATACGCAGTATTTT CASSLAGPEDTQYF
NA 15 NA TRBJ1-5 TRBV6-5 TGTGCCAGCAGGCGCTCCGGAGGGCTAAATCAGCCCCAGCATTTT CASRRSGGLNQPQHF
NA 15 NA TRBJ1-5 TRBV15 TGTGCCACCAGCAGAGATCAAGCCCCCAATCAGCCCCAGCATTTT CATSRDQAPNQPQHF
NA 16 once TRBJ2-2 TRBV7-8 TGTGCCAGCAGTATACACCTAACAGGGTACACCGGGGAGCTGTTTTTT CASSIHLTGYTGELFF
NA 15 NA TRBJ1-5 TRBV4-2 TGTGCCAGCAGCCAAGGTAGGGTCGGTAATCAGCCCCAGCATTTT CASSQGRVGNQPQHF
TRBD2 18 NA TRBJ2-3 TRBV7-9 TGTGCCAGCAGCGAAACACTCCGAGCGGGGCATAGCACAGATACGCAGTATTTT CASSETLRAGHSTDTQYF
NA 15 NA TRBJ2-3 TRBV9 TGTGCCAGTACCAAGAATCACCGGGGGTCAGATACGCAGTATTTT CASTKNHRGSDTQYF
TRBD1 13 NA TRBJ2-5 TRBV7-2 TGTGCCAGCGCGACAGGGGGCCATGAGACCCAGTACTTC CASATGGHETQYF
NA 13 NA TRBJ1-2 TRBV7-2 TGTGCCAGCAGCTTAGCGGGGGACTATGGCTACACCTTC CASSLAGDYGYTF
TRBD2 14 once TRBJ2-7 TRBV28 TGTGCCAGCAGGGTTAGCGGGGGAGTCTACGAGCAGTACTTC CASRVSGGVYEQYF
NA 13 NA TRBJ2-7 TRBV29-1 TGCAGCGTTGTTGGCAGGTTCACCTACGAGCAGTACTTC CSVVGRFTYEQYF
NA 17 NA TRBJ2-5 TRBV11-3 TGTGCCAGCAGCTTGGGGGCTAGCGGCTCGGCGGGGGAGACCCAGTACTTC CASSLGASGSAGETQYF
NA 16 NA TRBJ2-5 TRBV5-4 TGTGCCAGCAGCTTAACCCAGGGGGGGGTCGGAGAGACCCAGTACTTC CASSLTQGGVGETQYF
NA 16 NA TRBJ2-1 TRBV7-8 TGTGCCAGCAGCTTAGTTGCAGGGGACGGGAGGAATGAGCAGTTCTTC CASSLVAGDGRNEQFF
NA 14 NA TRBJ1-4 TRBV5-6 TGTGCCAGCAGTTCGGTTGTAACTAATGAAAAACTGTTTTTT CASSSVVTNEKLFF
TRBD2 16 NA TRBJ2-5 TRBV18 TGTGCCAGCTCACCAGGTTGGACTAGTTTCCAAGAGACCCAGTACTTC CASSPGWTSFQETQYF
TRBD2 15 NA TRBJ2-1 TRBV9 TGTGCCAGCAGCGTTATAGCGGTAGCGGGCAATGAGCAGTTCTTC CASSVIAVAGNEQFF
TRBD1 16 NA TRBJ2-1 TRBV27 TGTGCCAGCACCATAATTTCCGGGACAGGCTACAATGAGCAGTTCTTC CASTIISGTGYNEQFF
NA 12 NA TRBJ1-5 TRBV12-3/TRBV12-4 TGTGCCAGCAGTGGGATTAATCAGCCCCAGCATTTT CASSGINQPQHF
NA 11 NA TRBJ1-2 TRBV20-1 TGCAGTGCTAGCTGGTGGGATGGCTACACCTTC CSASWWDGYTF
TRBD1 16 NA TRBJ2-1 TRBV5-1 TGCGCCAGCAGCTTGGCCGGGACAGGGGCTTACAATGAGCAGTTCTTC CASSLAGTGAYNEQFF
TRBD2 17 NA TRBJ2-1 TRBV3-1/TRBV3-2 TGTGCCAGCAGCCAAGATATGACTAGCGGGGTCTACAATGAGCAGTTCTTC CASSQDMTSGVYNEQFF
NA 13 NA TRBJ1-5 TRBV30 TGTGCCTGGGCGGGACAAAGAGACCAGCCCCAGCATTTT CAWAGQRDQPQHF
NA 13 NA TRBJ2-3 TRBV5-6 TGTGCCAGCAGCCTCCTTAGCACAGATACGCAGTATTTT CASSLLSTDTQYF
NA 17 NA TRBJ1-6 TRBV5-1 TGCGCCAGCAGCTTGGGGGACGGGGGTCTAAATAATTCACCCCTCCACTTT CASSLGDGGLNNSPLHF
NA 13 NA TRBJ2-5 TRBV2 TGTGCCAGCATGCGGGGTAGAGGGGAGACCCAGTACTTC CASMRGRGETQYF
NA 13 NA TRBJ1-2 TRBV5-8 TGTGCCAGCAGCTTGGAGGGCAGAGGGGGCTACACCTTC CASSLEGRGGYTF